This T cell receptor (beta chain) was sequenced during a study of T cell repertoires in cytomegalovirus infection. Study information: CMV infection plus the matching HLA type was flagged by public TCR beta signatures.

Trimming took 1 base from V and 7 from J; bases not matched to a gene: 7. CDR3 length: 14 residues. CDR1 and CDR2 from the germline V gene are SGHTA and FQGNSA. TCRdb used MiXCR to reprocess the reads, holding one entry per CDR3 protein. The table lists more than 400,000 distinct CDR3 sequences, about 26% of them singletons, with about 13% in the top ten. This clonotype was seen repeatedly, ten times or more. The sequence was collected from a human donor in good health (CMV status not recorded). Some clones in this sample may be carry-over from other donors' samples. V is TRBV7-2 and J is TRBJ2-7; 7 bases map to TRBD2. Sequencing input: PBMCs. CDR3 DNA sequence: TGTGCCAGCAGCTTAGGGTTATGGCGGGAGGAGCAGTACTTC. This encodes CASSLGLWREEQYF.